This T cell receptor beta chain was retrieved from a study of T cell clones after liver transplantation. Whole-study context: TCRbeta sequencing after a pre-transplant mixed lymphocyte reaction identified graft-donor-reactive clones, later tracked in post-transplant blood. Tolerant meant at least one year fully off immunosuppression without liver enzymes above twice normal. Draws occurred before transplant, before withdrawal, and after complete or failed withdrawal. Subjects received no induction therapy and standard immunosuppression until randomization at 12-24 months post-transplant.

TCRdb's copy holds only in-frame clones and misses some; the assay was immunoSEQ multiplex PCR. The data contain 80,000 or so clones, about 82% of them seen just once; the ten biggest clones take up 0.4% to 0.6%. Germline CDR1 reads LNHDA; CDR2 reads SQIVND (reference sequence). With 5 bases removed from V and 5 bases from J, the gap between germline ends came to 9 bases. The CDR3 extends over 13 amino acids. The receptor was isolated from a human patient who received a liver transplant. Some T cells may trace back to the graft donor. This chain uses TRBV19 with TRBJ2-2; D gene uncertain. The sequences come from CD4+ T cells from blood, collected 46 months after liver transplant. The chain's CDR3 is CASSFGRTGELFF. CDR3 DNA: TGTGCCAGTAGTTTCGGACGGACCGGGGAGCTGTTTTTT.